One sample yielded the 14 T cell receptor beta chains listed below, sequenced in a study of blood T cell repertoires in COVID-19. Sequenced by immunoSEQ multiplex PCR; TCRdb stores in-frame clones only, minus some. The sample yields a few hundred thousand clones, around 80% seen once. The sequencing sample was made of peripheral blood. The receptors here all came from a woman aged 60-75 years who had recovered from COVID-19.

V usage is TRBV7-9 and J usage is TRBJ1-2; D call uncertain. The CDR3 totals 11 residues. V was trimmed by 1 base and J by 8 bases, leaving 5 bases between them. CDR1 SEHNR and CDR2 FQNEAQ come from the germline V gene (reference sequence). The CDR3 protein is CASSLVRGYTF. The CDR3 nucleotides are TGTGCCAGCAGCTTAGTACGGGGCTACACCTTC.

CDR3 protein: CASSLGGPVGETQYF. Here the CDR3 DNA reads TGCGCCAGCAGCTTGGGCGGTCCGGTGGGAGAGACCCAGTACTTC. The J gene is TRBJ2-5, the V gene TRBV5-1; D gene ambiguous. Germline CDR1 is SGHRS and CDR2 is YFSETQ. Trimming took 0 bases from V and 4 from J, leaving 13 bases between them. The CDR3 totals 15 residues.

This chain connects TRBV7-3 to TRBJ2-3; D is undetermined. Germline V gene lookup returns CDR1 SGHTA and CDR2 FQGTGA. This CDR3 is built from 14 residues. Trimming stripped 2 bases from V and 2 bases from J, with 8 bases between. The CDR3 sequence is CASSLGPITDTQYF. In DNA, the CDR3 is TGTGCCAGCAGCTTAGGGCCAATCACAGATACGCAGTATTTT.

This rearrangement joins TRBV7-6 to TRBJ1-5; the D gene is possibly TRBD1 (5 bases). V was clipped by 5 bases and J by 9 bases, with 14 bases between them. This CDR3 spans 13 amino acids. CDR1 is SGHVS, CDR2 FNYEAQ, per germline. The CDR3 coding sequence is TGTGCCAGCAGCGGAGGGACGGCTGGGCCCCAGCATTTT. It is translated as CASSGGTAGPQHF.

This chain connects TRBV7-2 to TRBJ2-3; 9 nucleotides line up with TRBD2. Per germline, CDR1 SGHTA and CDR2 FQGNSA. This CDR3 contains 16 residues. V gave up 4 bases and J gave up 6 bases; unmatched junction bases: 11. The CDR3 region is CASSYTSGPSGDTQYF. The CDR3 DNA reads TGTGCCAGCAGCTATACTAGCGGGCCAAGCGGGGATACGCAGTATTTT.

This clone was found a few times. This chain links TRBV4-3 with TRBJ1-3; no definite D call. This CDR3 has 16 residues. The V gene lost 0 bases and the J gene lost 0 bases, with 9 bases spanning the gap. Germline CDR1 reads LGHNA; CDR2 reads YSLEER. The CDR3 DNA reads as TGCGCCAGCAGCCAAGACGGAGGAGGCTCTGGAAACACCATATATTTT. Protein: CASSQDGGGSGNTIYF.

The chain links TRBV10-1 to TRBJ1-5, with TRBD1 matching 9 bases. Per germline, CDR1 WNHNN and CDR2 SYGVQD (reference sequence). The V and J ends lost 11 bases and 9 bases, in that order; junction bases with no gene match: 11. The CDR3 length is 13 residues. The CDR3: CAGLDRGVGPQHF. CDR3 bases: TGCGCCGGACTTGACAGGGGGGTGGGGCCCCAGCATTTT.

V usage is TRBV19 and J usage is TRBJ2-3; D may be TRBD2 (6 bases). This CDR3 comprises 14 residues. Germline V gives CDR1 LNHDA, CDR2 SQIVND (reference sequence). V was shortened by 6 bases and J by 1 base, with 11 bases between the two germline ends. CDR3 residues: CASRDYAGTDTQYF. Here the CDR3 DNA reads TGTGCCAGTAGGGACTATGCGGGCACAGATACGCAGTATTTT.

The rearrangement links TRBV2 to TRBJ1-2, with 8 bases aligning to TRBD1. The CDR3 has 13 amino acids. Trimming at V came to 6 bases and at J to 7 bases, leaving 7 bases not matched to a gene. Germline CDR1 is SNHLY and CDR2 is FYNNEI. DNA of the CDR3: TGTGCCAGCAGGGACAGGGAACGGAGTGGCTACACCTTC. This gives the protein CASRDRERSGYTF.

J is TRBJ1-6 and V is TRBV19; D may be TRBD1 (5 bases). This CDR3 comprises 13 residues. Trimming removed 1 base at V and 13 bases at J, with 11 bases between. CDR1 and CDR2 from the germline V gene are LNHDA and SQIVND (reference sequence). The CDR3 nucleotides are TGTGCCAGTAGTATAGGGGGCGGCGCGCCCCTCCACTTT. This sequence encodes CASSIGGGAPLHF.

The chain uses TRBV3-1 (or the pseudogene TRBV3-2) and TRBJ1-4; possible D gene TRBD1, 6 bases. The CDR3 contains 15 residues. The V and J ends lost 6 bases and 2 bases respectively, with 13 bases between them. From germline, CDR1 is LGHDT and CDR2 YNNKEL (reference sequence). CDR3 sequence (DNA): TGTGCCAGCAGACTACAGGGACGCACTAATGAAAAACTGTTTTTT. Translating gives CASRLQGRTNEKLFF.

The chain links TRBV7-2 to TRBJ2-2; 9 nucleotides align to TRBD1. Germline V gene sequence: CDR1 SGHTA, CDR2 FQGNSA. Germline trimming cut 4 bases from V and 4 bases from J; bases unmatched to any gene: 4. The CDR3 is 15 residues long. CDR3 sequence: CASSSGQGFTGELFF. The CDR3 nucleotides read TGTGCCAGCAGCTCGGGACAGGGATTCACCGGGGAGCTGTTTTTT. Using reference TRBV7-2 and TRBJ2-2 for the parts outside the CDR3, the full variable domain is GAGVSQSPSNKVTEKGKDVELRCDPISGHTALYWYRQSLGQGLEFLIYFQGNSAPDKSGLPSDRFSAERTGGSVSTLTIQRTQQEDSAVYLCASSSGQGFTGELFFGEGSRLTVL.

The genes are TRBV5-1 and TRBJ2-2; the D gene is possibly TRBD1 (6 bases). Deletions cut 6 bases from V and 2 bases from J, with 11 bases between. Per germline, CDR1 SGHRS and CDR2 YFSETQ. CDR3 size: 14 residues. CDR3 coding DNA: TGCGCCAGCACCCTGGACAGTAACACCGGGGAGCTGTTTTTT. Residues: CASTLDSNTGELFF.

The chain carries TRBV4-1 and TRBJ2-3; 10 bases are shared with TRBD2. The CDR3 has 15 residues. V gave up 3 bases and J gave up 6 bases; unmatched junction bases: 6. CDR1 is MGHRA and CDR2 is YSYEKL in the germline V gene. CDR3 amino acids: CASSHTSGETDTQYF. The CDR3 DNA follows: TGCGCCAGCAGCCACACTAGCGGGGAGACGGATACGCAGTATTTT.